These 28 T cell receptor beta chains were sequenced from one sample in a study of shared T cell receptors in the human thymus. Here immunoSEQ multiplex PCR was the method, and the copy in TCRdb shows in-frame clones only, minus some. This table has 640,000 or so clones, over 75% appearing once. The sample also formed part of further work on human thymus T cells.

Sequencing was carried out using thymocytes. These receptors originate from a boy under three years old with a congenital heart defect.

In its sample, this clone was seen once. The chain couples TRBV2 to TRBJ1-1; D gene ambiguous. This CDR3 spans 12 amino acids. Germline V gene lookup returns CDR1 SNHLY and CDR2 FYNNEI. Trimming stripped 7 bases from V and 7 bases from J, with 13 bases between. CDR3 coding DNA: TGTGCCAGCATAAGAGGAGAATATGAAGCTTTCTTT. Translated: CASIRGEYEAFF.

This chain connects TRBV28 to TRBJ2-7; 10 bases are shared with TRBD2. The V gene's germline CDR1 is MDHEN and CDR2 SYDVKM. This CDR3 contains 13 residues. J was trimmed by 3 bases and V by 7 bases; bases with no gene match: 3. This CDR3 reads CASTASGSYEQYF. CDR3 in DNA: TGTGCCAGCACCGCTAGCGGGAGCTACGAGCAGTACTTC. Full variable domain (missing parts from reference TRBV28 and TRBJ2-7): DVKVTQSSRYLVKRTGEKVFLECVQDMDHENMFWYRQDPGLGLRLIYFSYDVKMKEKGDIPEGYSVSREKKERFSLILESASTNQTSMYLCASTASGSYEQYFGPGTRLTVT.

This chain links TRBV27 with TRBJ1-1; D may be TRBD1 (6 bases). The germline V and J ends were trimmed by 5 bases and 7 bases, with 20 bases remaining between them. Germline lookup yields CDR1 MNHEY and CDR2 SMNVEV (reference sequence). The CDR3 length is 15 residues. The CDR3 loop is CASSTPTEGGIEAFF. CDR3 nucleotides: TGTGCCAGCAGTACCCCGACAGAAGGGGGTATTGAAGCTTTCTTT.

This sequence joins TRBV7-2 and TRBJ1-2; no clear D gene. V lost 5 bases to trimming and J lost 7 bases, with 11 bases between them. The CDR3 extends over 12 amino acids. Germline V lookup: CDR1 SGHTA, CDR2 FQGNSA. The CDR3 sequence: CASSADNAGYTF. The CDR3, as DNA: TGTGCCAGCAGCGCCGACAATGCTGGCTACACCTTC.

The gene calls are TRBV18 and TRBJ2-2, with 9 bases lining up with TRBD2. Germline CDR1 is KGHSH and CDR2 is LQKENI. This CDR3 is 17 amino acids long. The J segment lost 4 bases and the V segment lost 2 bases, leaving 8 bases of the junction unmatched. CDR3 protein: CASSPGSSGRPTGELFF. The CDR3, as DNA: TGTGCCAGCTCACCAGGCAGCAGCGGGAGGCCCACCGGGGAGCTGTTTTTT.

The chain joins TRBV14 to TRBJ1-6; 7 nucleotides line up with TRBD1. The germline V gene encodes CDR1 SGHDN and CDR2 FVKESK. V trimming: 1 base; J trimming: 7 bases; junction bases outside the gene matches: 7. The CDR3 has 16 amino acids. CDR3: CASSQGSQGRNSPLHF. The CDR3 DNA reads TGTGCCAGCAGCCAAGGATCACAGGGGAGGAATTCACCCCTCCACTTT.

The chain combines TRBV7-8 with TRBJ2-7; TRBD1 matches at 10 bases. The CDR3 covers 17 residues. The germline gives CDR1 SGHVS, CDR2 FQNEAQ. V shed 2 bases and J 4 bases; nucleotides not matched to a gene: 11. CDR3 loop: CASSLNRSGQGWYEQYF. In DNA form, the CDR3 reads TGTGCCAGCAGCTTAAACCGTTCGGGACAGGGGTGGTACGAGCAGTACTTC. The complete variable domain, with remaining parts taken from reference TRBV7-8 and TRBJ2-7, reads GAGVSQSPRYKVAKRGQDVALRCDPISGHVSLFWYQQALGQGPEFLTYFQNEAQLDKSGLPSDRFFAERPEGSVSTLKIQRTQQEDSAVYLCASSLNRSGQGWYEQYFGPGTRLTVT.

The gene calls are TRBV6-1 and TRBJ2-5; D unclear. The CDR3 extends over 14 amino acids. V was pared by 6 bases and J by 4 bases, with 15 bases between. The germline V gene has CDR1 MNHNS and CDR2 SASEGT. CDR3 DNA sequence: TGTGCCAGCAGCAGTTTGACATACCGAGAGACCCAGTACTTC. Encoded protein: CASSSLTYRETQYF.

This CDR3 reads CASSLKGAKNEQYF. The CDR3 DNA reads TGTGCCAGCAGCTTAAAGGGGGCTAAGAACGAGCAGTACTTC. V is TRBV7-6 and J is TRBJ2-7, with 7 bases lining up with TRBD1. The CDR3 runs to 14 residues. The V gene end was trimmed by 2 bases and the J gene end by 5 bases; junction bases not matched to a gene: 6. CDR1 is SGHVS and CDR2 is FNYEAQ in the germline V gene.

Points on this clone: The sample has other DNA sequences that encode this CDR3 too. The chain combines TRBV28 with TRBJ1-1; D gene ambiguous. This CDR3 contains 11 residues. Trimming took 6 bases from V and 2 from J, leaving 4 bases between them. CDR1 is MDHEN, CDR2 SYDVKM, per germline. The CDR3 DNA follows: TGTGCCAGCAGCCCTAACACTGAAGCTTTCTTT. It is translated as CASSPNTEAFF.

This chain connects TRBV28 to TRBJ2-1; 12 bases line up with TRBD2. The length of the CDR3 is 17 residues. Per the germline V gene, CDR1 is MDHEN and CDR2 is SYDVKM. V gave up 1 base and J gave up 2 bases; unmatched junction bases: 3. CDR3 nucleotides: TGTGCCAGCAGTTTATACAGGACTAGCGGGGCCTACAATGAGCAGTTCTTC. Its translation is CASSLYRTSGAYNEQFF.

The rearrangement uses TRBV7-8 and TRBJ2-2; TRBD2 aligns across 8 bases. The CDR3 runs 20 residues. CDR1 is SGHVS, CDR2 FQNEAQ, per germline. The V and J ends lost 5 bases and 6 bases, in that order; junction bases with no gene match: 23. The CDR3 here is CASSPSLFLAGAPPAGELFF. The CDR3 nucleotides read TGTGCCAGCAGCCCCAGCTTGTTCCTAGCGGGTGCCCCTCCCGCCGGGGAGCTGTTTTTT.

The chain uses TRBV7-2 and TRBJ2-7; TRBD2 matches at 9 bases. V lost 5 bases to trimming and J lost 3 bases; unmatched junction nucleotides: 11. CDR3 size: 16 residues. Germline-derived CDR1 and CDR2 are SGHTA and FQGNSA. CDR3 in amino acids: CASSAPSREGGYEQYF. The CDR3 DNA reads TGTGCCAGCAGCGCCCCCTCGCGGGAGGGAGGCTACGAGCAGTACTTC.

The V call is TRBV4-3, the J call TRBJ2-7; 7 nucleotides agree with TRBD1. The V gene's germline CDR1 is LGHNA and CDR2 YSLEER. This CDR3 is built from 15 residues. V lost 1 base and J lost 2; bases outside the gene matches: 5. The CDR3 DNA sequence: TGCGCCAGCAGCCAAGTCTTGCAGGGGGCCTACGAGCAGTACTTC. Its protein product is CASSQVLQGAYEQYF.

V usage is TRBV27 and J usage is TRBJ2-7; 15 bases map to TRBD2. The CDR3 consists of 20 residues. The germline CDR1 and CDR2 sequences are MNHEY and SMNVEV (reference sequence). With V trimmed by 6 bases and J by 7 bases, 22 bases remained unmatched. DNA for the CDR3: TGTGCCAGCAGGTTAGAGTGGGCTAAAGGACTAGCGGGGGGGCCGGGGGAGCAGTACTTC. Protein: CASRLEWAKGLAGGPGEQYF.

The CDR3 spells CASSEEGDRGYEQFF. DNA for the CDR3: TGTGCCAGCAGTGAAGAGGGAGACAGGGGGTATGAGCAGTTCTTC. The gene calls are TRBV6-1 and TRBJ2-1; 9 nucleotides match TRBD1. The V and J ends lost 1 base and 8 bases, in that order; junction bases with no gene match: 6. CDR3 length: 15 amino acids. Germline V lookup: CDR1 MNHNS, CDR2 SASEGT.

V gene TRBV5-6 combines with J gene TRBJ1-3; D is uncertain. The CDR3 length is 15 residues. V gave up 0 bases and J gave up 0 bases, with 7 bases separating them. The V gene's germline CDR1 is SGHDT and CDR2 YYEEEE. The CDR3 loop reads CASSLDTISGNTIYF. CDR3 bases: TGTGCCAGCAGCTTGGATACAATCTCTGGAAACACCATATATTTT.

The CDR3 is CASSLVASGAFF. CDR3 coding DNA: TGTGCCAGCAGCTTAGTGGCCTCGGGGGCTTTCTTT. The V and J genes are TRBV7-9 and TRBJ1-1, with D uncertain. Looked up from germline, CDR1 is SEHNR and CDR2 is FQNEAQ (reference sequence). With 1 base removed from V and 11 bases from J, the gap between germline ends came to 11 bases. The CDR3 extends over 12 amino acids. The whole variable domain, filled in from reference TRBV7-9 and TRBJ1-1, reads DTGVSQNPRHKITKRGQNVTFRCDPISEHNRLYWYRQTLGQGPEFLTYFQNEAQLEKSRLLSDRFSAERPKGSFSTLEIQRTEQGDSAMYLCASSLVASGAFFGQGTRLTVV.

V usage is TRBV30 and J usage is TRBJ2-7, with 7 bases aligning to TRBD2. The CDR3 is 14 amino acids. With V trimmed by 0 bases and J by 4 bases, 6 bases remained unmatched. Per germline, CDR1 GTSNPN and CDR2 SVGIG (reference sequence). CDR3 nucleotides: TGTGCCTGGAGTGTGGGGAGGGTCGATTACGAGCAGTACTTC. Its translation: CAWSVGRVDYEQYF.

This clone appeared once. The chain carries TRBV4-3 and TRBJ2-7; no clear D gene. The CDR3 is made up of 15 amino acids. Per germline, CDR1 LGHNA and CDR2 YSLEER. The V end was cut by 0 bases, the J end by 2 bases, with 11 bases between. Here the CDR3 reads CASSQERGETYEQYF. CDR3 bases: TGCGCCAGCAGCCAAGAGAGAGGTGAGACCTACGAGCAGTACTTC.

This clone was observed once. V is TRBV6-1 and J is TRBJ1-2, with 9 bases aligning to TRBD1. CDR3 length: 15 amino acids. Germline loops: CDR1 MNHNS, CDR2 SASEGT. The V segment lost 6 bases and the J segment 4 bases; nucleotides outside the gene matches: 9. Here the CDR3 DNA reads TGTGCCAGCAGCAATCCGGGACAGGGCCCCTATGGCTACACCTTC. Amino acid sequence: CASSNPGQGPYGYTF.

The rearrangement links TRBV9 to TRBJ2-3; D perhaps matches TRBD2 (5 bases). Germline CDR1 is SGDLS and CDR2 is YYNGEE. The CDR3 has 15 residues. Trimming pared 4 bases from V and 0 bases from J, leaving 12 bases between. The CDR3 is CASSSDSSSTDTQYF. The CDR3 nucleotides read TGTGCCAGCAGCTCGGACTCCTCTAGCACAGATACGCAGTATTTT.

The chain is built from TRBV6-5 and TRBJ2-7, with D possibly TRBD1 on 5 matching bases. Trimming shortened V by 6 bases and J by 1 base, and 13 bases separated the two germline ends. CDR1 MNHEY and CDR2 SVGAGI come from the germline V gene. The CDR3 consists of 14 residues. CDR3 sequence reads: CASRHAGKSYEQYF. The CDR3 DNA sequence: TGTGCCAGCAGACACGCAGGGAAGTCCTACGAGCAGTACTTC.

V gene TRBV5-1 combines with J gene TRBJ1-5, with no clear D. This CDR3 is built from 16 residues. Trimming stripped 0 bases from V and 0 bases from J, with 10 bases between. Germline assignment: CDR1 SGHRS and CDR2 YFSETQ. The CDR3 DNA reads TGCGCCAGCAGCTTGGTGGGCCCGTATAGCAATCAGCCCCAGCATTTT. Its protein is CASSLVGPYSNQPQHF. The full variable domain, its missing parts supplied by reference TRBV5-1 and TRBJ1-5, is KAGVTQTPRYLIKTRGQQVTLSCSPISGHRSVSWYQQTPGQGLQFLFEYFSETQRNKGNFPGRFSGRQFSNSRSEMNVSTLELGDSALYLCASSLVGPYSNQPQHFGDGTRLSIL.

This clone was picked up one time. The chain has TRBV4-1 and TRBJ2-7; the D gene is possibly TRBD2 (7 bases). The CDR3 runs to 16 residues. CDR1 and CDR2 (germline): MGHRA, YSYEKL. The germline V and J ends were trimmed by 0 bases and 4 bases, with 16 bases remaining between them. The CDR3 region has the DNA TGCGCCAGCAGCCAAGAAGTACGGGGGGCTGGGTACGAGCAGTACTTC. Its protein is CASSQEVRGAGYEQYF.

The gene calls are TRBV5-1 and TRBJ2-7; TRBD1 matches 10 bases. From germline, CDR1 is SGHRS and CDR2 YFSETQ. This CDR3 has 13 amino acids. J was trimmed by 7 bases and V by 4 bases; bases with no gene match: 5. CDR3 bases: TGCGCCAGCAGCGACAGGGGGCAGTATGAGCAGTACTTC. Translated: CASSDRGQYEQYF.

The gene calls are TRBV19 and TRBJ1-5; perhaps TRBD1 as D (6 bases). Germline CDR1 and CDR2: LNHDA and SQIVND (reference sequence). The CDR3 consists of 16 residues. Trimming left V 4 bases short and J 2 bases short, with 15 bases between. The CDR3 bases are TGTGCCAGTAGTAATACAGGGACATTGGGCAATCAGCCCCAGCATTTT. As protein: CASSNTGTLGNQPQHF.

V gene TRBV28 combines with J gene TRBJ2-1, with D perhaps TRBD1 (6 bases). The germline V gene has CDR1 MDHEN and CDR2 SYDVKM. This CDR3 comprises 14 residues. V was cut by 8 bases and J by 5 bases, with 16 bases left in between. CDR3 sequence: CASLGAGCNNEQFF. CDR3 bases: TGTGCCAGCTTGGGGGCAGGGTGCAACAATGAGCAGTTCTTC.